The present TCR beta chain was sequenced within a study of beta chain features in type 1 diabetes. Whole-study findings and limits: Shorter TCRB CDR3s, moderately but significantly so, marked every one of the four CD4+ subsets in Type 1 diabetes patients. Patients' naive, central memory and Treg TCRB repertoires seemed closer to one another than those of healthy donors.

Germline values: CDR1 SGHNT, CDR2 YYREEE (reference sequence). The CDR3 is 17 amino acids. The germline V and J ends were trimmed by 4 bases and 6 bases, with 25 bases remaining between them. Isolated RNA was reverse transcribed in full, so expressed TCRB transcripts were sequenced. Generated by immunoSEQ multiplex PCR, the TCRdb table keeps only in-frame clones and is missing some. The table includes 850,000 to 900,000 clones, about a sixth detected once. Worth noting for this clone: Its antigen is unidentified.

The chain carries TRBV5-4 and TRBJ1-2; possible D gene TRBD1, 5 bases. The clonotype originates from a woman aged 18-30 years in good health. Material: naive CD4+ T cells from blood. CDR3 in amino acids: CASSATSLRWGGDGYTF. The CDR3 region has the DNA TGTGCCAGCAGCGCGACGTCGTTACGATGGGGGGGAGATGGCTACACCTTC.